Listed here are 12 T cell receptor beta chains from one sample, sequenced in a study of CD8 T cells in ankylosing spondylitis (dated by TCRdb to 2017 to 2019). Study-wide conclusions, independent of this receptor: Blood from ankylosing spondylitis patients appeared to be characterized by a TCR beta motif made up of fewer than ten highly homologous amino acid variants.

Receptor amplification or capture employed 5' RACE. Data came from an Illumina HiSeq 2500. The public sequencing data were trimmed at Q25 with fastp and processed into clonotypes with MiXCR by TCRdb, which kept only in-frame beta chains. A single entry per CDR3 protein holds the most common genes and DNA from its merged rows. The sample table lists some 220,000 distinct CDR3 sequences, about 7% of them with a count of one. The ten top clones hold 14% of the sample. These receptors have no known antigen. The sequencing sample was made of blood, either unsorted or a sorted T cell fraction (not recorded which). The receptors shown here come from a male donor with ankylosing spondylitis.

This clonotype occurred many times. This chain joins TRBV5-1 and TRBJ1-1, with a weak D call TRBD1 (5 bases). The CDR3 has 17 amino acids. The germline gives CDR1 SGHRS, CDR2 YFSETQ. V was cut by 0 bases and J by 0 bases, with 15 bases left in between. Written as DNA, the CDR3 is TGCGCCAGCAGCTTGGCCGCGGGGGGGATTATGAACACTGAAGCTTTCTTT. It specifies CASSLAAGGIMNTEAFF.

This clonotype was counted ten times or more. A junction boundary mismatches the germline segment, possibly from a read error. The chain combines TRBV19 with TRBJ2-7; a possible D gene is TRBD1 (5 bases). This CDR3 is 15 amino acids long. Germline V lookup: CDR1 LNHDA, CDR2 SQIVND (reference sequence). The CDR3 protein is CASSLEPTETYEQYF. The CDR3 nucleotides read TGTGCCAGTAGTCTAGAACCGACAGAAACCTACGAGCAGTACTTC. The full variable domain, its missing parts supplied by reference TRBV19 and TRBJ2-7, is DGGITQSPKYLFRKEGQNVTLSCEQNLNHDAMYWYRQDPGQGLRLIYYSQIVNDFQKGDIAEGYSVSREKKESFPLTVTSAQKNPTAFYLCASSLEPTETYEQYFGPGTRLTVT.

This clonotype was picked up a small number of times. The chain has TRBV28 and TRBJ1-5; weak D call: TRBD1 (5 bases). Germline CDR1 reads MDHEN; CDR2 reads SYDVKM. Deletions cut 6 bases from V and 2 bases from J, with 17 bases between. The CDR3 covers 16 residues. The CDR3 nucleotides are TGTGCCAGCAGACTCCGGGGGACCTGGGGCAATCAGCCCCAGCATTTT. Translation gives CASRLRGTWGNQPQHF.

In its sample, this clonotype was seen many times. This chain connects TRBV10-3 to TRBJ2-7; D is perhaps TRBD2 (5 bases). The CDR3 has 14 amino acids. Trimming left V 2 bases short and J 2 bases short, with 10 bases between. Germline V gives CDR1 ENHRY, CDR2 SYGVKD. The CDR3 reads CAISEGERTYEQYF. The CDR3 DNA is TGTGCCATCAGTGAGGGAGAGCGGACCTACGAGCAGTACTTC.

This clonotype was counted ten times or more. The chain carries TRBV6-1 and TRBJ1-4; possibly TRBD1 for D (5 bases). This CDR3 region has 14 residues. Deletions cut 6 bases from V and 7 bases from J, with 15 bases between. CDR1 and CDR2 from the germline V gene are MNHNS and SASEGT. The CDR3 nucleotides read TGTGCCAGCAGAAAGACCAGGGTTGGTGAAAAACTGTTTTTT. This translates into CASRKTRVGEKLFF.

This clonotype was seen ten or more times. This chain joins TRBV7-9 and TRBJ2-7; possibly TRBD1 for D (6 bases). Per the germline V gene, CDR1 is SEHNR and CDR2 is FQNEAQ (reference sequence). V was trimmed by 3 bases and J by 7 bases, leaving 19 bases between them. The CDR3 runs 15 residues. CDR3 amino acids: CASSFVTGKVLEQYF. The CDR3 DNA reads TGTGCCAGCAGCTTCGTTACAGGGAAAGTACTAGAGCAGTACTTC.

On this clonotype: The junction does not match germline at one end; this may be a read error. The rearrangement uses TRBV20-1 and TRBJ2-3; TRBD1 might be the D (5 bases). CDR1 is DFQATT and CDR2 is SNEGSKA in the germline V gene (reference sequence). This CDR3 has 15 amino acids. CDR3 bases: TGCTGTGCTAGAGATCTGGACATACTCACAGATACGCAGTATTTT. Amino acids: CCARDLDILTDTQYF.

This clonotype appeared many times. CDR3 in DNA: TGTGCCAGTTCCAGAGCGTACACTGAAGCTTTCTTT. Its protein product is CASSRAYTEAFF. The chain is built from TRBV19 and TRBJ1-1; D is ambiguous. CDR1 is LNHDA and CDR2 is SQIVND in the germline V gene (reference sequence). This CDR3 contains 12 residues. V gave up 8 bases and J gave up 3 bases, with 10 bases separating them.

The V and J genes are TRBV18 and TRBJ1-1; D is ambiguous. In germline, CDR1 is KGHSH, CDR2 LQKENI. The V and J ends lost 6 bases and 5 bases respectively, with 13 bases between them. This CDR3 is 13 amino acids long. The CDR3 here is CASSPGPGTEAFF. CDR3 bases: TGTGCCAGCTCCCCGGGCCCGGGGACTGAAGCTTTCTTT.

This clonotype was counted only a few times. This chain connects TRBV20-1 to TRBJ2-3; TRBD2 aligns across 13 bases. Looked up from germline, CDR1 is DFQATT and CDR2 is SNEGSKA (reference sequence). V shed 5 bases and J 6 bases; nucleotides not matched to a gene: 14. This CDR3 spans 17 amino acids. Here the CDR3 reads CSASPFELAGGPDTQYF. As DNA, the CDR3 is TGCAGTGCTTCTCCCTTCGAACTAGCGGGAGGGCCGGATACGCAGTATTTT.

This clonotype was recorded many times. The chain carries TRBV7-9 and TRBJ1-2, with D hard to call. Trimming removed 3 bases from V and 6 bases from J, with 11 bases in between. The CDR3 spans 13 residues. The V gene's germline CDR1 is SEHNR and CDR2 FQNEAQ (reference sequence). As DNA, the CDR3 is TGTGCCAGCAGCTTGGGCCAGAACCATGGCTACACCTTC. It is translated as CASSLGQNHGYTF.

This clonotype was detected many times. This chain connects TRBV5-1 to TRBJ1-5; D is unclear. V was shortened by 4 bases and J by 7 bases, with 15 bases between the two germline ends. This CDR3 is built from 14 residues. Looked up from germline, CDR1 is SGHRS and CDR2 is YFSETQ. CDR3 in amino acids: CASSEPLGRQPQHF. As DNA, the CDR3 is TGCGCCAGCAGCGAACCGTTGGGTCGCCAGCCCCAGCATTTT.